A selection of T cell receptor beta chains follows, all from one sample in a study of blood T cell repertoires in COVID-19. TCRdb's table, derived via immunoSEQ multiplex PCR, lists solely in-frame clones and lacks some. The sample yields some 500,000 clones, roughly 90% seen once. The source material was PBMCs or T cells enriched from blood (not recorded which). The source of these receptors is a woman aged 40 to 50 who had recovered from COVID-19. CDR3s include the opening cysteine and the closing phenylalanine or tryptophan. The order of the fields is V gene, clone size, D gene, J gene, CDR3 protein, CDR3 DNA. The D gene is left open where the match is weak. Not all rows give a size; the values are once, few, many and, for expanded clones, a class.

>TRBV12-5|-|-|TRBJ1-2
CASGRTYGEDYGYTF
TGTGCTAGTGGCAGAACCTACGGGGAGGACTATGGCTACACCTTC
>TRBV5-6|-|TRBD1|TRBJ1-1
CASSSLDRTGEAFF
TGTGCCAGCAGCTCCCTAGACAGGACAGGGGAAGCTTTCTTT
>TRBV7-2|-|TRBD1|TRBJ2-5
CASSSDRGIAETQYF
TGTGCCAGCAGCTCCGACAGGGGCATAGCAGAGACCCAGTACTTC
>TRBV5-5|-|-|TRBJ2-3
CASRPDRSTDTQYF
TGTGCCAGCAGGCCCGACAGGTCCACAGATACGCAGTATTTT
>TRBV11-2|-|-|TRBJ1-1
CASNHQGPEAFF
TGTGCCAGCAACCACCAGGGGCCTGAAGCTTTCTTT
>TRBV25-1|-|-|TRBJ1-6
CASSEYMAGRSPLHF
TGTGCCAGCAGTGAATATATGGCGGGGAGGTCACCCCTCCACTTT
>TRBV5-4|-|-|TRBJ2-3
CASSLSKPYTDTQYF
TGTGCCAGCAGCTTGTCCAAGCCATACACAGATACGCAGTATTTT
>TRBV24-1|-|-|TRBJ1-4
CATSDPGKTRVLNEKLFF
TGTGCCACCAGTGATCCCGGGAAGACAAGGGTCTTGAATGAAAAACTGTTTTTT
>TRBV29-1|-|-|TRBJ1-5
CSVGGSNQPQHF
TGCAGCGTTGGAGGAAGCAATCAGCCCCAGCATTTT
>TRBV9|-|TRBD1|TRBJ1-2
CASSPGTAHWDYGYTF
TGTGCCAGCAGCCCCGGGACAGCCCACTGGGACTATGGCTACACCTTC
>TRBV29-1|-|TRBD2|TRBJ2-1
CSTWTSGRAKAVEQFF
TGCAGCACGTGGACTAGCGGGAGGGCCAAGGCGGTTGAGCAGTTCTTC
>TRBV19|-|-|TRBJ2-6
CASKAPGSAGANVLTF
TGTGCCAGTAAAGCCCCCGGAAGCGCTGGGGCCAACGTCCTGACTTTC
>TRBV5-5|-|-|TRBJ1-1
CASSLSRGVNTEAFF
TGTGCCAGCAGCTTATCCAGAGGAGTGAACACTGAAGCTTTCTTT
>TRBV7-9|-|TRBD1|TRBJ2-5
CASSADRDFKETQYF
TGTGCCAGCAGCGCAGACAGGGATTTTAAAGAGACCCAGTACTTC
>TRBV7-9|-|-|TRBJ2-1
CASDTRGEQFF
TGTGCCAGCGATACCAGGGGTGAGCAGTTCTTC
>TRBV27|-|-|TRBJ1-1
CASSLSPGHPNTEAFF
TGTGCCAGCAGTTTATCCCCGGGACACCCGAACACTGAAGCTTTCTTT
>TRBV9|-|TRBD2|TRBJ2-1
CASLPTSGSYNEQFF
TGTGCCAGTCTTCCGACTAGCGGGTCCTACAATGAGCAGTTCTTC
>TRBV9|once|-|TRBJ1-2
CASSVGGAEYYGYTF
TGTGCCAGCAGCGTAGGTGGGGCGGAATACTATGGCTACACCTTC
>TRBV28|-|-|TRBJ2-7
CASSFRRGEQYF
TGTGCCAGCAGTTTCCGCCGGGGCGAGCAGTACTTC
>TRBV10-3|-|-|TRBJ1-2
CAISELQGNLFNYGYTF
TGTGCCATCAGTGAGTTGCAGGGAAACCTTTTTAACTATGGCTACACCTTC
>TRBV5-1|-|TRBD2|TRBJ2-5
CASSFPEGPSGNYLETQYF
TGCGCCAGCAGCTTTCCGGAGGGACCTAGCGGGAATTATCTAGAGACCCAGTACTTC
>TRBV6-5|-|TRBD2|TRBJ2-1
CASSLSAGGPFNEQFF
TGTGCCAGCAGTTTATCAGCGGGAGGGCCGTTTAATGAGCAGTTCTTC
>TRBV30|few|TRBD1|TRBJ1-2
CAWTPIQGPELFAGYTF
TGTGCCTGGACTCCAATACAGGGGCCAGAGCTCTTTGCGGGCTACACCTTC
>TRBV15|-|-|TRBJ2-7
CATSRDIHEQYF
TGTGCCACCAGCAGAGATATCCACGAGCAGTACTTC
>TRBV7-9|-|-|TRBJ2-1
CASSLDGRGAYNEQFF
TGTGCCAGCAGCTTAGACGGCAGGGGGGCATACAATGAGCAGTTCTTC
>TRBV2|-|TRBD2|TRBJ2-7
CASSVRREAYEQYF
TGTGCCAGCAGTGTCAGGCGGGAGGCCTACGAGCAGTACTTC
>TRBV6-6|once|TRBD2|TRBJ2-1
CASRTGTSGRSVEQFF
TGTGCCAGCAGGACCGGGACTAGCGGGAGATCAGTTGAGCAGTTCTTC
>TRBV3-1/TRBV3-2|-|-|TRBJ2-3
CASSQDRPVDTQYF
TGTGCCAGCAGCCAAGATCGCCCAGTAGATACGCAGTATTTT